This record concerns one T cell receptor beta chain sequence. Its binding antigen is unknown. No much larger clone exists at a distance of one base, and base qualities are not known. The donors were healthy, HIV-negative adults with no recently reported acute infections or vaccinations. Every donor was a Caucasian adult living in Nashville, Tennessee, USA. Magnetic negative selection was used to enrich CD4+ T cells, after which naive cells were positively selected on CD45RA and the negative fraction became the memory subset. Blood was collected by leukapheresis, and PBMCs were isolated by Ficoll-Histopaque density gradient centrifugation and then cryopreserved in liquid nitrogen vapor phase. Purity and quantity of every magnetically sorted T cell population were checked by analytical flow cytometry. Each sorted fraction had its genomic DNA isolated and then quantified by UV absorbance on a Nanodrop 2000c.

Cut back by 2 bases and 3 bases, the V and J ends lie 16 bases apart. The germline V gene (reference sequence) supplies CDR1 MNHNY and CDR2 SVGAGI. The CDR3 numbers 16 residues from cysteine through phenylalanine. Solely the CDR3 DNA is kept, with 48 bases framed from the first base. The sample belongs to a study of shared clonotypes between healthy human individuals (dated by TCRdb to between 2020 and 2021). Looking at the study overall: The cohort comprised two women and three men aged 18 to 49 years. For each donor, three plates each were used for CD4 naive and CD4 memory, two plates were used for CD8 naive, and one plate was used for CD8 memory. Different laboratories and diverse techniques were used to prepare libraries and sequence TCR repertoires, to increase sequencing depth and limit assay-specific biases. Between about 0.8 and 9 billion PBMCs per donor were obtained by leukapheresis. Blood TCR repertoires of a handful of healthy adults were deeply sequenced to estimate repertoire size and the extent of clonotype sharing between individuals.

Findings and caveats that apply to the study as a whole: Naive subsets generally had larger estimated clonotype richness than memory subsets did. When a handful of donors were compared, the shared fraction of clonotypes was approximately 5% for naive CD4, more than 3% for naive CD8, 2.3% for memory CD4, and 0.35% to 0.5% for memory CD8. Sampling was restricted to blood, and TCR repertoires in tissue are likely to differ from TCR repertoires in blood. Compared with non-shared clonotypes, clonotypes shared by all four sorted-subset donors had higher generation probabilities. Incomplete sequencing was indicated by rarefaction of sorted-subset datasets, despite the large sequencing depth. Pairwise subsampling indicated that sequencing depth was expected to affect the degree of clonotype sharing among donors. The genetic and exposure-history diversity represented was limited by the small number of donors.

TCR CDR3 regions were amplified from genomic DNA by multiplex PCR using the deep immunoSEQ assay. Extracted genomic DNA from each cell subset was distributed evenly across all wells of several immunoSEQ 96-well plates, and each plate was treated as a replicate. Each replicate PCR for sorted subsets received roughly 0.2 ug genomic DNA, equal to roughly 33,000 T cell genomes. Purified libraries were quantified with a Qubit 3.0 fluorometer, sized on a Bioanalyzer 2100, and re-quantified with the KAPA Library Quantification kit. Every immunoSEQ 96-well plate was sequenced on a separate single-read 150-cycle Illumina NextSeq 550 flow cell. Per the source publication's procedure: The immunoSEQ output contained only junctional sequences without quality scores, so filtering could not match that applied to full-length reads. Sequences were annotated with PyIR, a Python wrapper for IgBLAST v1.9, using IMGT germline references to assign V/J genes and CDR3. Any read was removed if the V/J assignment was weak (E-value above 1e-6), the CDR3 was missing, or the read contained stop codons, out-of-frame junctions, or ambiguous translated residues. V3J clonotypes were defined by identical inferred V gene, J gene, and CDR3 amino acid sequence. The percentage overlap between two repertoires was calculated by dividing the number of shared unique clonotypes by the size of the smaller repertoire. Richness of each repertoire was evaluated using RTK rarefaction, the Chao1 estimator, and Recon v2.1 estimates of unobserved clonotypes. For all TCRbeta clonotypes obtained by the gDNA method from several donors, generation probabilities were computed with OLGA. The source is immuneACCESS, and TCRdb retained only in-frame sequences with V and J called. Part of the clones is not carried over; for the studies checked, unresolved V genes explain less than half of this, and the remainder is unexplained. V, J and clone size derive from that table, while D and trimming were established from the DNA sequence. For this sample there are roughly 2.5 million clones; approximately 94% appear just once. The ten largest clones represent 0.13% to 0.15% of the sample.

The origin of this receptor is a man in his late teens or twenties in good health. The sequencing sample was made of naive CD4+ T cells sorted from blood. The sample's cell subset or site label, decoded: CD45RA+ positively selected. Here the chain combines TRBV6-6 and TRBJ1-1; a tentative D call is TRBD1 (5 bases match). CDR3 protein: CASSYMAGRVDTEAFF. The nucleotide sequence is given as TGTGCCAGCAGTTACATGGCAGGGAGGGTGGACACTGAAGCTTTCTTT.